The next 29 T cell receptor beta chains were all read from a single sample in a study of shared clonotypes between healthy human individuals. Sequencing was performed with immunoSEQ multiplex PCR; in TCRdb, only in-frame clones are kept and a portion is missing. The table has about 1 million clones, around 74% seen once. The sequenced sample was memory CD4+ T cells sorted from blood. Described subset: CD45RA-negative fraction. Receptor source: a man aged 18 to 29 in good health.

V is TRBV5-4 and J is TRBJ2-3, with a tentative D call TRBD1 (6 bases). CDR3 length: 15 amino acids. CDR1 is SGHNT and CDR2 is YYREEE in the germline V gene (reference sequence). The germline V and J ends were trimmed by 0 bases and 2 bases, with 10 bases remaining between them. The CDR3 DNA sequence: TGTGCCAGCAGCTTGGATACAGGGTACACAGATACGCAGTATTTT. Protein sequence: CASSLDTGYTDTQYF.

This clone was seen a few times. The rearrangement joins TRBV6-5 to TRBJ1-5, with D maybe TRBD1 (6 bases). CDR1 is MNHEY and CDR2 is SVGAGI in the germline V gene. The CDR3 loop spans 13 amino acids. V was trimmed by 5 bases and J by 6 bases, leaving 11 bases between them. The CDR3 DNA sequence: TGTGCCAGCAGTCCTCGCAGGGGTCAGCCCCAGCATTTT. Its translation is CASSPRRGQPQHF.

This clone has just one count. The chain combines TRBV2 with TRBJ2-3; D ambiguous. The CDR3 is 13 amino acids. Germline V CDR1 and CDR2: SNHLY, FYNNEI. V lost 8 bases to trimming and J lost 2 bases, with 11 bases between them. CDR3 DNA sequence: TGTGCCAGCTTGGACGGTTACACAGATACGCAGTATTTT. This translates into CASLDGYTDTQYF.

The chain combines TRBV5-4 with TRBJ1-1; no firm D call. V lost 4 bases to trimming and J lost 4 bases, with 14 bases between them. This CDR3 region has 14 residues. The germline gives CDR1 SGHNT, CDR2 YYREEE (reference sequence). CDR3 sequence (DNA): TGTGCCAGCAGCCCGTCAACTCGCGGCACTGAAGCTTTCTTT. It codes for CASSPSTRGTEAFF. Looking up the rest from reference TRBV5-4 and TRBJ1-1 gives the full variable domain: ETGVTQSPTHLIKTRGQQVTLRCSSQSGHNTVSWYQQALGQGPQFIFQYYREEENGRGNFPPRFSGLQFPNYSSELNVNALELDDSALYLCASSPSTRGTEAFFGQGTRLTVV.

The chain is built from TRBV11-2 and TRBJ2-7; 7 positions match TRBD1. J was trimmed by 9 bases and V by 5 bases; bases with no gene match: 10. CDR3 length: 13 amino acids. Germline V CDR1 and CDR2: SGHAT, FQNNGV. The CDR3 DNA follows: TGTGCCAGCAGCCCGACAGGGCCCCTTGGGCAGTACTTC. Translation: CASSPTGPLGQYF.

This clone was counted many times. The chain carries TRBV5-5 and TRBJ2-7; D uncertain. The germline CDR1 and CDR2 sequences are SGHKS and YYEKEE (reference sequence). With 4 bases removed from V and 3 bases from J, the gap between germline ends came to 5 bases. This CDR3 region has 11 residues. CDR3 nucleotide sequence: TGTGCCAGCAGCATTAACTACGAGCAGTACTTC. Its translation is CASSINYEQYF.

The CDR3 protein is CASSEMAQGAGTQYF. The CDR3 region has the DNA TGTGCCAGCAGTGAAATGGCACAGGGTGCGGGGACCCAGTACTTC. This sequence joins TRBV6-1 and TRBJ2-5; D perhaps matches TRBD1 (6 bases). Trimming left V 2 bases short and J 7 bases short, with 17 bases between. The CDR3 is 15 residues long. Germline CDR1 is MNHNS and CDR2 is SASEGT.

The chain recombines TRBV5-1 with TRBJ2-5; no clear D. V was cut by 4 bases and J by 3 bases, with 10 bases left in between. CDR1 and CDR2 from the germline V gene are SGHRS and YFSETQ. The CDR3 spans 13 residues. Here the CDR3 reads CASSLRVEETQYF. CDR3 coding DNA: TGCGCCAGCAGCCTCCGAGTTGAAGAGACCCAGTACTTC. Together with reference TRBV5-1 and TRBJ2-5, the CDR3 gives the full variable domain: KAGVTQTPRYLIKTRGQQVTLSCSPISGHRSVSWYQQTPGQGLQFLFEYFSETQRNKGNFPGRFSGRQFSNSRSEMNVSTLELGDSALYLCASSLRVEETQYFGPGTRLLVL.

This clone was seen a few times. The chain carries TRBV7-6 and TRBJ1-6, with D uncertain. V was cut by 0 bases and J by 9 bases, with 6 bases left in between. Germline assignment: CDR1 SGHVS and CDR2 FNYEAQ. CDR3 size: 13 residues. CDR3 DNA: TGTGCCAGCAGCTTAGCGGAGGGTTCACCCCTCCACTTT. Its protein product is CASSLAEGSPLHF. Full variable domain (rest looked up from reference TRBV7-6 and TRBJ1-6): GAGVSQSPRYKVTKRGQDVALRCDPISGHVSLYWYRQALGQGPEFLTYFNYEAQQDKSGLPNDRFSAERPEGSISTLTIQRTEQRDSAMYRCASSLAEGSPLHFGNGTRLTVT.

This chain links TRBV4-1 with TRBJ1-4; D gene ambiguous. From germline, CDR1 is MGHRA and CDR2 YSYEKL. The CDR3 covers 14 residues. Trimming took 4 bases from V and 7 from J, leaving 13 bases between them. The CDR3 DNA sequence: TGCGCCAGCAGCCCTTTCGGTTCGGGTGAAAAACTGTTTTTT. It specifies CASSPFGSGEKLFF.

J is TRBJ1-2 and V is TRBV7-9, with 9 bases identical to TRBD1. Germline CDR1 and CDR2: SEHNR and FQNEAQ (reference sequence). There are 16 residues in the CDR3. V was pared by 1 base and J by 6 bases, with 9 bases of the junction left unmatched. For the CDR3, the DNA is TGTGCCAGCAGCTTAGATCCGGACAGGGGAGGCCATGGCTACACCTTC. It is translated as CASSLDPDRGGHGYTF.

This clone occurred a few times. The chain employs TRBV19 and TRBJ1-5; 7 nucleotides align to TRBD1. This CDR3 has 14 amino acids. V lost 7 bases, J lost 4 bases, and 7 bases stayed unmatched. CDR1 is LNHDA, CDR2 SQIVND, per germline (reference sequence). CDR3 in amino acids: CASIKGGGNQPQHF. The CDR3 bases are TGTGCCAGTATAAAAGGGGGCGGGAATCAGCCCCAGCATTTT.

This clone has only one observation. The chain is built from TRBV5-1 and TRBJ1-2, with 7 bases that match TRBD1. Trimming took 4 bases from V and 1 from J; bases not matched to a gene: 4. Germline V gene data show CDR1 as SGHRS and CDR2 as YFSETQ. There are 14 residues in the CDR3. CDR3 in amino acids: CASSLGQVNYGYTF. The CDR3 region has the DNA TGCGCCAGCAGCCTAGGACAGGTTAACTATGGCTACACCTTC.

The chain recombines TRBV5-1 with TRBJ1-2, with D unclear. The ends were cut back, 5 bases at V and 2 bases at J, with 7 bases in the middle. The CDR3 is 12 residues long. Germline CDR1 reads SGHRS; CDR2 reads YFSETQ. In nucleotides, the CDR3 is TGCGCCAGCAGGGTCGAGAACTATGGCTACACCTTC. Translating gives CASRVENYGYTF.

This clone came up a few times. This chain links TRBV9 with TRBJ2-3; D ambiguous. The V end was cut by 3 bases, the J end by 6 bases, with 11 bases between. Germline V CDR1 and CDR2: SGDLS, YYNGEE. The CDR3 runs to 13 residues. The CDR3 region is CASSADTIDTQYF. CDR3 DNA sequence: TGTGCCAGCAGCGCAGACACCATTGATACGCAGTATTTT.

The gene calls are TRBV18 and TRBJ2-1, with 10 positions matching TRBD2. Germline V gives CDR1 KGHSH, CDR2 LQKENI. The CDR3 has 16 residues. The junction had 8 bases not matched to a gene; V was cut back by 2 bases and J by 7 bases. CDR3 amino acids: CASSPFSSGSRNEQFF. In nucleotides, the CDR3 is TGTGCCAGCTCACCATTTTCTAGCGGGAGTCGAAATGAGCAGTTCTTC.

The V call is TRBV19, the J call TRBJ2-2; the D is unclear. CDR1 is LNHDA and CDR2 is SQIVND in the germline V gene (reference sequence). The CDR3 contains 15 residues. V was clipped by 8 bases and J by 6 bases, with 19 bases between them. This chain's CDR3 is CASRLAPLSPGELFF. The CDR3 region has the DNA TGTGCCAGTCGATTAGCCCCGCTAAGTCCCGGGGAGCTGTTTTTT.

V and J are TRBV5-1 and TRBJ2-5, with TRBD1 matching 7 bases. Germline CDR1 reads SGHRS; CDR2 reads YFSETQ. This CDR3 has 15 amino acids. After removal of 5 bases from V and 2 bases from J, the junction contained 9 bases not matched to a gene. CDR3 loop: CASSFVPGQQETQYF. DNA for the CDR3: TGCGCCAGCAGTTTTGTCCCGGGACAGCAAGAGACCCAGTACTTC.

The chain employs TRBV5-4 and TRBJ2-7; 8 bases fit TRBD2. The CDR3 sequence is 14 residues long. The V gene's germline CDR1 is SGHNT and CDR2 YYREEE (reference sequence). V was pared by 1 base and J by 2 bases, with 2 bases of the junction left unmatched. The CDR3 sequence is CASSLPGGAYEQYF. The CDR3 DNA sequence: TGTGCCAGCAGCTTGCCCGGGGGGGCCTACGAGCAGTACTTC.

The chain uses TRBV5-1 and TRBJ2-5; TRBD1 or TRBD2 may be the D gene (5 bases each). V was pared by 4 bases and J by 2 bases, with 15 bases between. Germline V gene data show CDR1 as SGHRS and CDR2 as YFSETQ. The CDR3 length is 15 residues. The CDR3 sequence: CASSPRPGPQETQYF. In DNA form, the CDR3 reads TGCGCCAGCAGCCCTCGGCCGGGACCGCAAGAGACCCAGTACTTC.

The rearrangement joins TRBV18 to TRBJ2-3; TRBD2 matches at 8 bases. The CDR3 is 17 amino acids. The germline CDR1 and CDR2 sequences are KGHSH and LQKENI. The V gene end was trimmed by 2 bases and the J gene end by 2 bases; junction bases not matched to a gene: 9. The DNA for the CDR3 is TGTGCCAGCTCACCAGCCCGGGGAGCGGGAGACACAGATACGCAGTATTTT. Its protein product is CASSPARGAGDTDTQYF.

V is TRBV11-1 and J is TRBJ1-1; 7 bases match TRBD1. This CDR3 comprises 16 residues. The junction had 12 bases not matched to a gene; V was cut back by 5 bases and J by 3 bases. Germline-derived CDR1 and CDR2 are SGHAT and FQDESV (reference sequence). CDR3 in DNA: TGTGCCAGCAGCCAAGCACGGGACAGCTTTCACACTGAAGCTTTCTTT. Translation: CASSQARDSFHTEAFF.

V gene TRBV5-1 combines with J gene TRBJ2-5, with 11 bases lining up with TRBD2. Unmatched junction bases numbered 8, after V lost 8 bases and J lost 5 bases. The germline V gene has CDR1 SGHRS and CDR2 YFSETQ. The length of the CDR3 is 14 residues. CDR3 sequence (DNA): TGCGCCAGTAAAACTAGCGGGAGTTTTGAGACCCAGTACTTC. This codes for CASKTSGSFETQYF.

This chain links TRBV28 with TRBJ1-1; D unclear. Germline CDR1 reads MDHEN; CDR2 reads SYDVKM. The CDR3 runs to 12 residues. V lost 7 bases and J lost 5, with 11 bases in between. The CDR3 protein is CASTLLGTEAFF. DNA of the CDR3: TGTGCCAGCACCTTACTTGGGACTGAAGCTTTCTTT.

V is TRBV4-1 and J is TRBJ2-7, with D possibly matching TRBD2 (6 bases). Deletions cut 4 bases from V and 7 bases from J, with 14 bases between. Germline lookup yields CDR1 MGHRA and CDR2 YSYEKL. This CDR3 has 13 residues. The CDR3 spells CASSRLGGEEQYF. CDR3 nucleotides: TGCGCCAGCAGCCGCCTGGGCGGGGAGGAGCAGTACTTC.

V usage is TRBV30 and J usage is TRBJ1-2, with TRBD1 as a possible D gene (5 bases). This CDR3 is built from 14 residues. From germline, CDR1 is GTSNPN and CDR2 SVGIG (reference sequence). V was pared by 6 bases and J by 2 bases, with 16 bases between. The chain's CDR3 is CACPPIGENYGYTF. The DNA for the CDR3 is TGTGCCTGTCCCCCTATAGGGGAAAACTATGGCTACACCTTC.

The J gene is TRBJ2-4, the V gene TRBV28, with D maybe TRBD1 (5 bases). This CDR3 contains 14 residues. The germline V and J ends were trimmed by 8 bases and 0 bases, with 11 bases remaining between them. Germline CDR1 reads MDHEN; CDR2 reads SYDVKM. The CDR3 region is CASAETVAKNIQYF. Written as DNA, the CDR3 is TGTGCCAGCGCCGAGACAGTAGCCAAAAACATTCAGTACTTC.

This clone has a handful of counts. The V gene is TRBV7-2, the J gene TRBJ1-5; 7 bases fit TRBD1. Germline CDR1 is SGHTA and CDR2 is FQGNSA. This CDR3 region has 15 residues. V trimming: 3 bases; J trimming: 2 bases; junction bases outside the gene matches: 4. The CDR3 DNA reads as TGTGCCAGCAGCTTTGTTGGACAGGGCAATCAGCCCCAGCATTTT. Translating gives CASSFVGQGNQPQHF.

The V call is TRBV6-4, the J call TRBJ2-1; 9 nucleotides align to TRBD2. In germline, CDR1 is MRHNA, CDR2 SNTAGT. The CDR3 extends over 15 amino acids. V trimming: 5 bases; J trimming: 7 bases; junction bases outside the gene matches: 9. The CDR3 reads CASSQLAGSGNEQFF. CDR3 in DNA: TGTGCCAGCAGTCAACTAGCGGGCTCGGGAAATGAGCAGTTCTTC.